The next 5 T cell receptor beta chains were all read from a single sample in a study of cytomegalovirus exposure and HLA in healthy donors. 13 Jbeta primers and 60 Vbeta primers were used for the PCR. Clones were read by immunoSEQ multiplex PCR, and TCRdb kept only the in-frame ones, dropping some. The top ten hold roughly 2.3% of the sample, which has some 160,000 clones, about 80% seen once. Input material: PBMCs. These receptors were taken from a man in his sixties in good health and CMV-seronegative.

The V and J genes are TRBV19 and TRBJ2-2; possible D gene TRBD1, 6 bases. The CDR3 has 13 amino acids. V lost 4 bases and J lost 7, with 10 bases in between. Germline V gives CDR1 LNHDA, CDR2 SQIVND (reference sequence). The CDR3 reads CASSSQTGGELFF. The CDR3 DNA follows: TGTGCCAGTAGTAGCCAGACAGGCGGGGAGCTGTTTTTT.

The V gene is TRBV4-1, the J gene TRBJ1-1, with unresolved D. This CDR3 has 14 residues. V was clipped by 1 base and J by 7 bases, with 13 bases between them. The V gene's germline CDR1 is MGHRA and CDR2 YSYEKL. The CDR3 DNA reads as TGCGCCAGCAGCCAAGGGCCAGTCACCCTTGAAGCTTTCTTT. Residues: CASSQGPVTLEAFF.

V usage is TRBV7-2 and J usage is TRBJ2-3; 8 bases match TRBD2. V shed 3 bases and J 3 bases; nucleotides not matched to a gene: 5. Germline CDR1 and CDR2: SGHTA and FQGNSA. There are 15 residues in the CDR3. CDR3 residues: CASSLGTRATDTQYF. In DNA form, the CDR3 reads TGTGCCAGCAGCTTGGGGACTAGGGCAACAGATACGCAGTATTTT.

Concerning this clone: Other DNA sequences within the sample encode an identical CDR3. The CDR3 loop reads CASSYSRNTEAFF. CDR3 nucleotide sequence: TGTGCCAGCAGTTACTCCAGGAACACTGAAGCTTTCTTT. J is TRBJ1-1 and V is TRBV6-5; D gene unclear. This CDR3 contains 13 residues. V lost 0 bases, J lost 1 base, and 3 bases lay in between. The germline gives CDR1 MNHEY, CDR2 SVGAGI.

The chain recombines TRBV5-1 with TRBJ2-1; D perhaps matches TRBD2 (5 bases). The ends were cut back, 0 bases at V and 0 bases at J, with 10 bases in the middle. CDR1 and CDR2 (germline): SGHRS, YFSETQ. The CDR3 sequence is 16 residues long. The CDR3 protein is CASSLDGVSSYNEQFF. In nucleotides, the CDR3 is TGCGCCAGCAGCTTGGACGGGGTTAGCTCCTACAATGAGCAGTTCTTC.